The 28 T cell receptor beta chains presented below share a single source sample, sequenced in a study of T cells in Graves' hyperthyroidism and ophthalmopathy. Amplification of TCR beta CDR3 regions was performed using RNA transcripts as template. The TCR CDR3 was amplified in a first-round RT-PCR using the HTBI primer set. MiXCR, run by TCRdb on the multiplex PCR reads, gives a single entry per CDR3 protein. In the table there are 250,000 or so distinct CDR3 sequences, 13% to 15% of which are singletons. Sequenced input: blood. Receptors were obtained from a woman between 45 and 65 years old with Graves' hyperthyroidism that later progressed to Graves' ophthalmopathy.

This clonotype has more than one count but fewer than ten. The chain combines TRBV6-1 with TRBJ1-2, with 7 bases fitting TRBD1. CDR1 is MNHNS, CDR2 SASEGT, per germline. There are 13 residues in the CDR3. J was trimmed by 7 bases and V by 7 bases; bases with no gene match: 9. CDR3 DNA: TGTGCCAGCACTTTCGACAGGGTGGGTGGCTACACCTTC. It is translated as CASTFDRVGGYTF.

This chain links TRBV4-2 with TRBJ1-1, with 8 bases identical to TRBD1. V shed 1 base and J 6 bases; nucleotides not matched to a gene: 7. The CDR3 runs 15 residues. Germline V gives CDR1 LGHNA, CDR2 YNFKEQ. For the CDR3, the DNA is TGTGCCAGCAGCCAAGCGATTCTACAGGGGGCTGAAGCTTTCTTT. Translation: CASSQAILQGAEAFF.

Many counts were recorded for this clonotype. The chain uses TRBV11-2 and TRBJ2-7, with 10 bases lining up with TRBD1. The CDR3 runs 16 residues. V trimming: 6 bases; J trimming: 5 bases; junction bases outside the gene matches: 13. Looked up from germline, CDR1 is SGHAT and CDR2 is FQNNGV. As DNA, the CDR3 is TGTGCCAGCAGATATACCGGGACAGGGGCTCCCCACGAGCAGTACTTC. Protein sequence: CASRYTGTGAPHEQYF.

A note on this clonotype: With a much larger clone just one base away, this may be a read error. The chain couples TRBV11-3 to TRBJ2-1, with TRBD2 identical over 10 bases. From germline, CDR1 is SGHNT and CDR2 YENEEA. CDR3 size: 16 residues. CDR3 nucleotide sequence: TGTGCCAGCAGCTCCACCGGGACTAGCGACTACAATGAGCAGTCCTTC. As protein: CASSSTGTSDYNEQSF.

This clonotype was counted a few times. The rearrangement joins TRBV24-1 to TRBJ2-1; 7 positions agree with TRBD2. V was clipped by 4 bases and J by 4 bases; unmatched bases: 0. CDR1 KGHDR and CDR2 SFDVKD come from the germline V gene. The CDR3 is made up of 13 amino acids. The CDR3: CATSDGGYNEQFF. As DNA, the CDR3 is TGTGCCACCAGTGACGGGGGGTACAATGAGCAGTTCTTC.

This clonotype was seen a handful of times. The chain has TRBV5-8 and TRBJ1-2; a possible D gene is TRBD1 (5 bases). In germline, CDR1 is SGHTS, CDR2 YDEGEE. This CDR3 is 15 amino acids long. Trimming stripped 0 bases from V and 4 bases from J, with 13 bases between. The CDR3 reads CASSLGGGRSYGYTF. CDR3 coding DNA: TGTGCCAGCAGCTTGGGCGGGGGAAGGAGCTATGGCTACACCTTC.

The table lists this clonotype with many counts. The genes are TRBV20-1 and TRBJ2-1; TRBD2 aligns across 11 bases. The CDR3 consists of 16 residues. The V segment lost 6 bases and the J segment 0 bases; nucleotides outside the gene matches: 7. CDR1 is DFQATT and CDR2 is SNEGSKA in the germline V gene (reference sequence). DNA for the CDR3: TGCAGTGCCTCGGGTGGGACTAGCGGCTCCTACAATGAGCAGTTCTTC. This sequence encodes CSASGGTSGSYNEQFF.

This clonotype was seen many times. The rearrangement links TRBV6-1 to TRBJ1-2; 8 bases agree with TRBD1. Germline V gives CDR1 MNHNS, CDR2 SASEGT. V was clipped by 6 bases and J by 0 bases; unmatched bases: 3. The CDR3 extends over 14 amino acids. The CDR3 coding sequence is TGTGCCAGCAGCGCACAGGGGGCTAACTATGGCTACACCTTC. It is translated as CASSAQGANYGYTF.

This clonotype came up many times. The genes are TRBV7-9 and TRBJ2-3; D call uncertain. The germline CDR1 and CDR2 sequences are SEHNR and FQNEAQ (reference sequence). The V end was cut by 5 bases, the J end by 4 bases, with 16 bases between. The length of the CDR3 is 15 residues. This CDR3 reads CASSVNYYSADTQYF. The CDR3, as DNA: TGTGCCAGCAGCGTCAATTACTATTCGGCAGATACGCAGTATTTT.

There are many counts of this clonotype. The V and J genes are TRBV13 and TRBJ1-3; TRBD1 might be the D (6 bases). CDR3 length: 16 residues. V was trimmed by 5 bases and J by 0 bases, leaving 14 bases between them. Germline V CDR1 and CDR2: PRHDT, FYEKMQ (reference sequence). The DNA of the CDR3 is TGTGCCAGCAGCCCCGGACAGTCCACCTCTGGAAACACCATATATTTT. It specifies CASSPGQSTSGNTIYF.

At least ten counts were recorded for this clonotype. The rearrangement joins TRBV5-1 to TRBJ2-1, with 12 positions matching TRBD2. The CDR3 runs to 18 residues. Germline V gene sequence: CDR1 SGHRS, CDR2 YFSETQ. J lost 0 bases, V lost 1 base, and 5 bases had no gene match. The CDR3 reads CASSLTSGRPSSYNEQFF. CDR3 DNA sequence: TGCGCCAGCAGCTTGACTAGCGGGAGGCCGAGCTCCTACAATGAGCAGTTCTTC.

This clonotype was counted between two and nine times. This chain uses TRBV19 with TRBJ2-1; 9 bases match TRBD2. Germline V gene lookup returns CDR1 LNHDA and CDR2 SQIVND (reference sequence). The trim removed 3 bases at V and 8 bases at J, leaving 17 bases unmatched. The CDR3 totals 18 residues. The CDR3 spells CASSMTANRAGGRDEQFF. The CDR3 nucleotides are TGTGCCAGTAGTATGACGGCAAATCGAGCGGGAGGACGGGATGAGCAGTTCTTC.

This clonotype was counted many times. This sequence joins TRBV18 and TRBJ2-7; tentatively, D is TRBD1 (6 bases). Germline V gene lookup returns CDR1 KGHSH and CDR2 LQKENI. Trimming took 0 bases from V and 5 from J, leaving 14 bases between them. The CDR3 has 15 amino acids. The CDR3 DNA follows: TGTGCCAGCTCACCACCGGGGACACAGCCCCACGAGCAGTACTTC. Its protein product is CASSPPGTQPHEQYF.

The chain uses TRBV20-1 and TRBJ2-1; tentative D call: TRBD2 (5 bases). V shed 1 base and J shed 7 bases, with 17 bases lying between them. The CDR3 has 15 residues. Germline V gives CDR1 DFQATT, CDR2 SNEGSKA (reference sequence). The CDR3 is CSARGTFASLNEQFF. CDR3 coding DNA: TGCAGTGCTAGAGGGACTTTCGCGAGCCTTAATGAGCAGTTCTTC.

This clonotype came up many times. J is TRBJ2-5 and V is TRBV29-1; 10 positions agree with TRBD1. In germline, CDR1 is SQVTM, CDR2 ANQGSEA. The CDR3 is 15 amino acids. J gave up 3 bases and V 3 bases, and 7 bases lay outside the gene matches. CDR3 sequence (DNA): TGCAGCGTTGATTCGGACAGGGGGTCAGAAGAGACCCAGTACTTC. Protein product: CSVDSDRGSEETQYF.

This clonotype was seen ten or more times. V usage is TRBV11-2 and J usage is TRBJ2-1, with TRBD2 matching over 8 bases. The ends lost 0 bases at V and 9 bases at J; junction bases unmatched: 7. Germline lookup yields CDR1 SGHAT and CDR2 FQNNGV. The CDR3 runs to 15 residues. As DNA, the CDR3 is TGTGCCAGCAGCTTAGAGTTAGCGGGATCCAGTGAGCAGTTCTTC. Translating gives CASSLELAGSSEQFF.

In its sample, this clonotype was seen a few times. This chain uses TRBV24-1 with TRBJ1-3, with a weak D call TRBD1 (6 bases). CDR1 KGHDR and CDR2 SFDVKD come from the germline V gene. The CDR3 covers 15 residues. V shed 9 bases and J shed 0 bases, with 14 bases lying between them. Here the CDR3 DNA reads TGTGCCACCGGGGCCAGGGGCCTCTCTGGAAACACCATATATTTT. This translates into CATGARGLSGNTIYF.

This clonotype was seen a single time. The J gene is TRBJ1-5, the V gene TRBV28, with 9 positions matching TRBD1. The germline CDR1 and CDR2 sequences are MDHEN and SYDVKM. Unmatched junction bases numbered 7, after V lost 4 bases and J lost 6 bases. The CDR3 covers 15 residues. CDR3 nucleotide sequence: TGTGCCAGCAGTTCCCCGGGACAGGGCGGTCAGCCCCAGCATTTT. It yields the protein CASSSPGQGGQPQHF.

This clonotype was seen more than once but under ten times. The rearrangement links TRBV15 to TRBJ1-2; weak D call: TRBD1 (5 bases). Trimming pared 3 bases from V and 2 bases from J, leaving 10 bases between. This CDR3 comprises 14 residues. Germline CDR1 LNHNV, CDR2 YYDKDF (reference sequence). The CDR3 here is CATSRSRVNYGYTF. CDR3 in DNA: TGTGCCACCAGCAGGAGCAGGGTGAACTATGGCTACACCTTC.

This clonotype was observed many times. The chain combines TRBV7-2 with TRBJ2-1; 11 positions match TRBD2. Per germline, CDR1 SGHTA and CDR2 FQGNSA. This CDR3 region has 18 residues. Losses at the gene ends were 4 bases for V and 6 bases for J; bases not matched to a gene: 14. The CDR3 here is CASSSPIETSGRSNEQFF. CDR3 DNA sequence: TGTGCCAGCAGCTCGCCCATTGAAACTAGCGGGAGAAGCAATGAGCAGTTCTTC.

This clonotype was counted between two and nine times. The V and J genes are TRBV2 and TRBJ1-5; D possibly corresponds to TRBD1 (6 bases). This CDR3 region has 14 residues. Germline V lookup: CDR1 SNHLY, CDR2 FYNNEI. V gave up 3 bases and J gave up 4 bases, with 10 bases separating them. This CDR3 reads CASSDGQGNQPQHF. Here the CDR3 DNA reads TGTGCCAGCAGTGATGGTCAGGGGAATCAGCCCCAGCATTTT.

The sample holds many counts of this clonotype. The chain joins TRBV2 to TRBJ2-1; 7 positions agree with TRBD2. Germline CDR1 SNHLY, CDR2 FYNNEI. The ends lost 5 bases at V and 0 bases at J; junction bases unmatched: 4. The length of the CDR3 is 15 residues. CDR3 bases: TGTGCCAGCAGTCATACTAGCGACTCCTACAATGAGCAGTTCTTC. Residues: CASSHTSDSYNEQFF.

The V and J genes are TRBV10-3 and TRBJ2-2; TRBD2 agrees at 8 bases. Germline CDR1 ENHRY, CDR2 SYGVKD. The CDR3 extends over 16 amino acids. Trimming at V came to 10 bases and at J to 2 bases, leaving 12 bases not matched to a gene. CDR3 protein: CATLELTSGNTGELFF. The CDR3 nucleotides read TGTGCCACCCTGGAGCTAACTAGCGGAAACACCGGGGAGCTGTTTTTT.

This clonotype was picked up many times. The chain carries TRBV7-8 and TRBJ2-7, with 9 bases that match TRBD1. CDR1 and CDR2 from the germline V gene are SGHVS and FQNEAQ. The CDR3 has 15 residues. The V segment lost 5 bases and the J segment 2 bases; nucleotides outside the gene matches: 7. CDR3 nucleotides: TGTGCCAGCAGCCCACAGGGGGCTTCGGCCTACGAGCAGTACTTC. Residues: CASSPQGASAYEQYF.

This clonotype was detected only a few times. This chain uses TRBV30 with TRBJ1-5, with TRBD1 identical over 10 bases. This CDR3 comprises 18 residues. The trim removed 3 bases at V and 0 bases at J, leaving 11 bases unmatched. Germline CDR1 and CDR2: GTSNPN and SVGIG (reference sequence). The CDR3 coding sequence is TGTGCCTGGAGCCAGGCGGGACAGGGGAGACTTAGCAATCAGCCCCAGCATTTT. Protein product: CAWSQAGQGRLSNQPQHF. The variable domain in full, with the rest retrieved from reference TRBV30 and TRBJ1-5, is SQTIHQWPATLVQPVGSPLSLECTVEGTSNPNLYWYRQAAGRGLQLLFYSVGIGQISSEVPQNLSASRPQDRQFILSSKKLLLSDSGFYLCAWSQAGQGRLSNQPQHFGDGTRLSIL.

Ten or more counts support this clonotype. The CDR3, as DNA: TGTGCCAGCAGTTTTCGGGGGAGGTCCGACGAGCAGTACTTC. This codes for CASSFRGRSDEQYF. The chain has TRBV28 and TRBJ2-7; weak D call: TRBD2 (6 bases). CDR1 and CDR2 from the germline V gene are MDHEN and SYDVKM. Deletions cut 3 bases from V and 5 bases from J, with 14 bases between. The CDR3 has 14 residues.

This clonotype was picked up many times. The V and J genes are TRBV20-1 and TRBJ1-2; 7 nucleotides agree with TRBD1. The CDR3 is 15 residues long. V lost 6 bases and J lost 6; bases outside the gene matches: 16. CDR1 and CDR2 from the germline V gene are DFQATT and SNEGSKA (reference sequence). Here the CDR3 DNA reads TGCAGTGCAAGGGACCGCTTTCAGGGGGGACATGGCTACACCTTC. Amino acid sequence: CSARDRFQGGHGYTF.

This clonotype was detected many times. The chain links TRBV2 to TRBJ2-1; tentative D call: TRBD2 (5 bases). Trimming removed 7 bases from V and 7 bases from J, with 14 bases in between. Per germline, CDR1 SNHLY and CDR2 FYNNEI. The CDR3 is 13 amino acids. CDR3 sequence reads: CASTTPGENEQFF. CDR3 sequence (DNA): TGTGCCAGCACCACACCCGGGGAAAATGAGCAGTTCTTC.